Shown below are 12 T cell receptor beta chains from a single sample sequenced in a study of shared clonotypes between healthy human individuals. Assay: immunoSEQ multiplex PCR; the TCRdb copy retains only in-frame clones and omits some. The top ten hold under 0.15% of the sample, which has approximately 2.5 million clones, 85% to 95% seen once. Material: naive CD4+ T cells sorted from blood. Described subset: CD45RA+ positively selected. The receptors were sampled from a man aged 18 to 29 in good health.

J is TRBJ2-7 and V is TRBV5-1; unclear D gene. The CDR3 has 15 residues. The V gene lost 4 bases and the J gene lost 6 bases, with 20 bases spanning the gap. The germline CDR1 and CDR2 sequences are SGHRS and YFSETQ. The CDR3 nucleotides read TGCGCCAGCAGCACCCAGGTAAATGAGTTGGGCGAGCAGTACTTC. This encodes CASSTQVNELGEQYF.

The CDR3 loop is CASSGVIAGHLAKNIQYF. CDR3 nucleotide sequence: TGTGCCAGCAGCGGGGTAATAGCGGGGCACCTAGCCAAAAACATTCAGTACTTC. This sequence joins TRBV5-6 and TRBJ2-4; 8 bases align to TRBD2. J was trimmed by 0 bases and V by 4 bases; bases with no gene match: 12. CDR1 SGHDT and CDR2 YYEEEE come from the germline V gene. This CDR3 is 18 amino acids long.

The genes are TRBV18 and TRBJ1-1, with D tentatively TRBD1 (5 bases). Germline V CDR1 and CDR2: KGHSH, LQKENI. The CDR3 extends over 15 amino acids. V was shortened by 4 bases and J by 0 bases, with 12 bases between the two germline ends. CDR3 in amino acids: CASSLRDGMNTEAFF. CDR3 coding DNA: TGTGCCAGCTCACTCCGGGACGGCATGAACACTGAAGCTTTCTTT.

CDR3 DNA: TGTGCCAGCTCACCCAGAAGGGGAGGGGAAGAGACCCAGTACTTC. As protein: CASSPRRGGEETQYF. V and J are TRBV18 and TRBJ2-5; 7 nucleotides agree with TRBD2. Trimming cost V 3 bases and J 3 bases; bases outside gene matches: 7. CDR1 and CDR2 from the germline V gene are KGHSH and LQKENI. The CDR3 covers 15 residues.

This chain links TRBV6-6 with TRBJ2-2; tentatively, D is TRBD2 (6 bases). The CDR3 loop spans 14 amino acids. Looked up from germline, CDR1 is MNHNY and CDR2 is SVGAGI (reference sequence). The V end was cut by 6 bases, the J end by 8 bases, with 16 bases between. CDR3 sequence reads: CASSRDSPRGELFF. The CDR3 region has the DNA TGTGCCAGCAGCCGGGACTCTCCACGGGGGGAGCTGTTTTTT.

The CDR3: CASSLERNSGNTIYF. CDR3 nucleotide sequence: TGTGCCAGCAGCTTGGAAAGGAACTCTGGAAACACCATATATTTT. The V and J genes are TRBV5-6 and TRBJ1-3; D gene ambiguous. CDR3 length: 15 amino acids. Trimming pared 0 bases from V and 0 bases from J, leaving 7 bases between. CDR1 SGHDT and CDR2 YYEEEE come from the germline V gene.

The CDR3 here is CASSLDRRTEAFF. In DNA form, the CDR3 reads TGTGCCAGCAGCTTGGACAGGCGGACTGAAGCTTTCTTT. The gene calls are TRBV5-5 and TRBJ1-1; D perhaps matches TRBD1 (5 bases). V shed 0 bases and J shed 5 bases, with 8 bases lying between them. This CDR3 contains 13 residues. Germline V lookup: CDR1 SGHKS, CDR2 YYEKEE (reference sequence).

The chain joins TRBV7-2 to TRBJ2-3; TRBD2 aligns across 8 bases. The CDR3 loop spans 17 amino acids. CDR1 SGHTA and CDR2 FQGNSA come from the germline V gene. The J segment lost 8 bases and the V segment lost 1 base, leaving 14 bases of the junction unmatched. CDR3: CASSLVSSGATRVTQYF. The CDR3 nucleotides read TGTGCCAGCAGCTTAGTTAGTAGCGGGGCGACTCGTGTTACGCAGTATTTT.

This clone was recorded only once. The chain uses TRBV10-3 and TRBJ2-3; D gene unclear. V was trimmed by 4 bases and J by 2 bases, leaving 10 bases between them. This CDR3 comprises 14 residues. Germline assignment: CDR1 ENHRY and CDR2 SYGVKD. This CDR3 reads CAISAGPDTDTQYF. The CDR3 region has the DNA TGTGCCATCAGTGCTGGACCTGACACAGATACGCAGTATTTT.

The chain couples TRBV25-1 to TRBJ1-4; D uncertain. V was trimmed by 2 bases and J by 10 bases, leaving 11 bases between them. This CDR3 is 13 amino acids long. Germline V CDR1 and CDR2: MGHDK, SYGVNS. The CDR3 nucleotides read TGTGCCAGCAGTGAACCGGTCTCAGGAAAACTGTTTTTT. This sequence encodes CASSEPVSGKLFF.

This clone was recorded only once. This chain uses TRBV7-2 with TRBJ2-5, with 14 bases identical to TRBD2. This CDR3 is built from 17 residues. Germline V gives CDR1 SGHTA, CDR2 FQGNSA. J lost 7 bases, V lost 4 bases, and 11 bases had no gene match. The CDR3 nucleotides read TGTGCCAGCAGCTCGGGGACTAGCGGGGGATACCGGGGGACCCAGTACTTC. The encoded protein is CASSSGTSGGYRGTQYF.

The chain is built from TRBV6-5 and TRBJ1-2; D not resolved. Trimming removed 0 bases at V and 6 bases at J, with 11 bases between. This CDR3 spans 14 amino acids. The V gene's germline CDR1 is MNHEY and CDR2 SVGAGI. DNA for the CDR3: TGTGCCAGCAGTTACTCTGGGTGGTTGGATGGCTACACCTTC. Translating it yields CASSYSGWLDGYTF.